A selection of T cell receptor beta chains follows, all from one sample in a study of regulatory T cells in long-lasting Graves disease. TCRdb re-called the multiplex PCR reads through MiXCR, storing one row per CDR3 protein. The sample shows a few hundred thousand distinct CDR3 sequences, around a sixth of them seen only once. The same specimen was also included in a second study, on T cells in Graves' hyperthyroidism and ophthalmopathy.

Sample: peripheral blood mononuclear cells (PBMCs), taken at new diagnosis, from a patient treated with antithyroid drugs. The receptor source for this set is a woman aged 25 to 39 with Graves disease. CDR3s include the opening cysteine and the closing phenylalanine or tryptophan. D genes are given only for firm matches. Part of the rows lack a size; the others show once, few, many or a class for expanded clones.

j_gene,abundance,d_gene,v_gene,CDR3aa,CDR3nt
TRBJ1-1,many,TRBD1,TRBV12-3/TRBV12-4,CASSFGQDTEAFF,TGTGCCAGCAGTTTTGGACAGGACACTGAAGCTTTCTTT
TRBJ1-1,-,-,TRBV19,CASSIVADSEAFF,TGTGCCAGTAGTATAGTGGCAGATTCAGAAGCTTTCTTT
TRBJ1-4,many,-,TRBV29-1,CSVEHGNEKLFF,TGCAGCGTTGAACACGGGAATGAAAAACTGTTTTTT
TRBJ2-5,-,-,TRBV20-1,CSAPLGYETQYF,TGCAGTGCCCCGCTAGGGTATGAGACCCAGTACTTC
TRBJ2-3,-,-,TRBV12-3/TRBV12-4,CASSLDSVDTQYF,TGTGCCAGCAGTTTAGATAGCGTCGATACGCAGTATTTT
TRBJ1-1,many,-,TRBV3-1,CASSQDPGTNEAFF,TGTGCCAGCAGCCAAGATCCCGGGACTAATGAAGCTTTCTTT
TRBJ1-1,many,-,TRBV11-2,CASSASAWDTEAFF,TGTGCCAGCAGTGCTAGCGCCTGGGACACTGAAGCTTTCTTT
TRBJ2-1,-,-,TRBV6-1,CATPTTTGPNYNEQFF,TGTGCCACTCCGACCACGACGGGCCCGAACTACAATGAGCAGTTCTTC
TRBJ1-2,many,-,TRBV11-1,CASSYSDGYTF,TGTGCCAGCAGCTACTCCGACGGCTACACCTTC
TRBJ1-6,once,-,TRBV20-1,CSAKTAHSPLHF,TGCAGTGCCAAGACAGCCCATTCACCCCTCCACTTT
TRBJ1-1,many,-,TRBV27,CASGDPGRNFLPAFF,TGTGCCAGCGGGGACCCTGGACGAAACTTCCTCCCAGCTTTCTTT
TRBJ2-1,many,-,TRBV20-1,CSARVTQGGSRNEQFF,TGCAGTGCCCGCGTGACTCAGGGGGGGTCTCGCAATGAGCAGTTCTTC
TRBJ2-1,-,TRBD2,TRBV20-1,CSARGGREWGNEQFF,TGCAGTGCTAGAGGCGGGCGGGAGTGGGGAAATGAGCAGTTCTTC
TRBJ1-1,many,-,TRBV20-1,CSARTAMNTEAFF,TGCAGTGCTCGGACAGCCATGAACACTGAAGCTTTCTTT
TRBJ1-1,many,-,TRBV7-2,CASSPYLNTEAFF,TGTGCCAGCAGTCCCTATTTGAACACTGAAGCTTTCTTT
TRBJ1-3,many,-,TRBV28,CASSPWGGESGNTIYF,TGTGCCAGCAGTCCCTGGGGAGGGGAAAGTGGAAACACCATATATTTT
TRBJ1-1,-,-,TRBV28,CASSPQMTGEAFF,TGTGCCAGCAGTCCCCAGATGACAGGTGAAGCTTTCTTT
TRBJ2-7,many,-,TRBV12-3/TRBV12-4,CASSFTEIEQYF,TGTGCCAGCAGTTTTACAGAAATCGAGCAGTACTTC
TRBJ1-4,many,TRBD1,TRBV11-2,CASSWTGGEATNEKLFF,TGTGCCAGCAGCTGGACAGGGGGCGAGGCAACTAATGAAAAACTGTTTTTT
TRBJ2-1,many,-,TRBV5-1,CASSLAPASYNEQFF,TGCGCCAGCAGCTTGGCGCCAGCCTCCTACAATGAGCAGTTCTTC
TRBJ1-2,many,-,TRBV13,CASSLRTINYGYTF,TGTGCCAGCAGCCTCAGGACAATTAACTATGGCTACACCTTC
TRBJ2-5,-,TRBD1,TRBV24-1,CATSDPSTGEQETQYF,TGTGCCACCAGTGATCCCTCAACAGGGGAACAAGAGACCCAGTACTTC
TRBJ2-4,many,TRBD1,TRBV28,CASSKTGEQYF,TGTGCCAGCAGCAAAACAGGGGAGCAGTACTTC
TRBJ1-2,many,-,TRBV12-3/TRBV12-4,CASTFSLNYGYTF,TGTGCCAGCACCTTCTCACTTAACTATGGCTACACCTTC
TRBJ1-5,many,-,TRBV7-8,CASSDTWGSNQPQHF,TGTGCCAGCAGCGATACCTGGGGTAGCAATCAGCCCCAGCATTTT
TRBJ1-3,-,-,TRBV20-1,CSASGGVSGNTIYF,TGCAGTGCTAGCGGGGGGGTCTCTGGAAACACCATATATTTT
TRBJ1-1,many,-,TRBV5-5,CASSLARTEAFF,TGTGCCAGCAGCTTGGCAAGGACCGAAGCTTTCTTT